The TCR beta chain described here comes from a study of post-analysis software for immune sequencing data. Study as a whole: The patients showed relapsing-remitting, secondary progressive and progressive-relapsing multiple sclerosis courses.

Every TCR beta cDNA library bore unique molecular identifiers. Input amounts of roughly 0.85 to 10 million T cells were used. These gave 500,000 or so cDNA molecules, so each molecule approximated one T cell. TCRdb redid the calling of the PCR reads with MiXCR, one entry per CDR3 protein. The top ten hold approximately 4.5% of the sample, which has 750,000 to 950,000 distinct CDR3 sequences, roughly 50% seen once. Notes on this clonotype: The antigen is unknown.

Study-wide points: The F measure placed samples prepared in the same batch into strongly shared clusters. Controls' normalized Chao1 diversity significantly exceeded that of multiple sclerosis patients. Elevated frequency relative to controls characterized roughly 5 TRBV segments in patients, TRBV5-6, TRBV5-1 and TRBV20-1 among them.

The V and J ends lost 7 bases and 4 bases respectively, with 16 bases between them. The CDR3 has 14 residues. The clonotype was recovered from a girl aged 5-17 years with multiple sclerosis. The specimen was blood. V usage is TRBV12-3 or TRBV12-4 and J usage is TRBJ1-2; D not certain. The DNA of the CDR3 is TGTGCCAGCACCGCGGCGGGGAGTACCTATGGCTACACCTTC. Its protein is CASTAAGSTYGYTF.